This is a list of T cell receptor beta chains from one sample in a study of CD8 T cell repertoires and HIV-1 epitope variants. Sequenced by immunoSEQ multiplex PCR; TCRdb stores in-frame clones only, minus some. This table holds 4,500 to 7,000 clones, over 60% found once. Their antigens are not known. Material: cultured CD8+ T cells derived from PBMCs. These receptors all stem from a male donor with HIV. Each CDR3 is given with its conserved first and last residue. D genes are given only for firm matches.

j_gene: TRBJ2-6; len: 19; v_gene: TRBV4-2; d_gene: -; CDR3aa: CASSQEWRTTTAGANVLTF
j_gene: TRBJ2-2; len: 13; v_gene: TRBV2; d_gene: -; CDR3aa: CASSESWTGELFF
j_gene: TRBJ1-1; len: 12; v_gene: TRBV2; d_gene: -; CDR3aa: CASREQETEAFF
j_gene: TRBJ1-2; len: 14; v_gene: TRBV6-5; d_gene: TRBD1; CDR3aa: CASGRTGEGYGYTF
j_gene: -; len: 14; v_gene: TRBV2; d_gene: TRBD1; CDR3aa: CASSEGTGTYEQYF
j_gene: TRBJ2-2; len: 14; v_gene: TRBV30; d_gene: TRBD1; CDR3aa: CAWNYGQGAGELFF
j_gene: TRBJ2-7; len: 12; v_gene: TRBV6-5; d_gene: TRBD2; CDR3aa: CASSPGGGEQYF
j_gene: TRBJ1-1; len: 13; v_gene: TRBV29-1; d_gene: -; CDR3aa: CSVSTELNTEAFF
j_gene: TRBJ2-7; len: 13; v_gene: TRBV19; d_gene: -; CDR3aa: CASSRAGDYEQYF
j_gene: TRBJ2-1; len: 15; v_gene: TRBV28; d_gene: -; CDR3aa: CASSLNVEAYNEQFF
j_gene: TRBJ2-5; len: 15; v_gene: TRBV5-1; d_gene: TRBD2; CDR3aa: CASSLDRGRGETQYF
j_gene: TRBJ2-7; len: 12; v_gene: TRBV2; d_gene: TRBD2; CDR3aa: CATTSGRREQYF
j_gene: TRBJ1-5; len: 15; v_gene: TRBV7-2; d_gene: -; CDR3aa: CASSSEGYSNQPQHF
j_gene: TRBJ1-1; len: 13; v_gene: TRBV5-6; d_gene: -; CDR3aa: CASSGTLNTEAFF
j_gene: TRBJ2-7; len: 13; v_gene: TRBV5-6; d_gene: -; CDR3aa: CASSFGASYEQYF
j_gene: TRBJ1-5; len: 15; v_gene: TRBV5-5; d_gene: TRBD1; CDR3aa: CASSLDTGGGQPQHF
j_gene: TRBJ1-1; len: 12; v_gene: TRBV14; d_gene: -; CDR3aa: CASSQGTVEAFF
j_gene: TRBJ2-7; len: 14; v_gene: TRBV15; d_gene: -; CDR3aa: CATSVTGLSYEQYF
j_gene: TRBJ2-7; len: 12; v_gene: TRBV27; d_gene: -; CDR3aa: CASRYPTDEQYF
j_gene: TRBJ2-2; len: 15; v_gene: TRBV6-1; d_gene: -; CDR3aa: CASDAGSWVGGELFF
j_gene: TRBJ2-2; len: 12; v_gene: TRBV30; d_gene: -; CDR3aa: CAWSPSTGELFF
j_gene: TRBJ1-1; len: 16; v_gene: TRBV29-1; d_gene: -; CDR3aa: CSVWEWLGDAEVEAFF
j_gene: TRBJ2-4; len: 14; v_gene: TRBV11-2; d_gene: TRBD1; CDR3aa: CASSLGTGQWIQYF
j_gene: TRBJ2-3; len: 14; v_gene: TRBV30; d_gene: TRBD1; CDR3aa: CAWSEQTGGSSQYF
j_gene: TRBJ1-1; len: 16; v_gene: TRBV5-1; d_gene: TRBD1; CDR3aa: CASSLIRQGGSTEAFF
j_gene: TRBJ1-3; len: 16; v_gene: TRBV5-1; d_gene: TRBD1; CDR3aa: CASSTAGTGSGNTIYF
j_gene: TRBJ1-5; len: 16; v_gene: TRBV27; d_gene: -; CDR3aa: CASSLSARRGGQPQHF
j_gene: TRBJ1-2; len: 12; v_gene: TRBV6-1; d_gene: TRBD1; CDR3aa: CASRDDRVGYTF
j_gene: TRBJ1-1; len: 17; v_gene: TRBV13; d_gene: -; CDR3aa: CASSQTGGSGMNTEAFF
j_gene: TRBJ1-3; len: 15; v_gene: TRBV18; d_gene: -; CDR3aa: CASSPGASSGNTIYF
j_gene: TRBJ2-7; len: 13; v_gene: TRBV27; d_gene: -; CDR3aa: CASSLGGTYEQYF
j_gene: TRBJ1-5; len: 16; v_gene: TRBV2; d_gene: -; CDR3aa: CASSQSVLGPNQPQHF
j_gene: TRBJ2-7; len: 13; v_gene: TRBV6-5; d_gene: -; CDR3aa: CASSPRGSYEQYF
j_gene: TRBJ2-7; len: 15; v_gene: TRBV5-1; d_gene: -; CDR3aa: CASSFLQGQTYEQYF
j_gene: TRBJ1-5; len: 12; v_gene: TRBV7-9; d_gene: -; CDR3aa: CASRAGTQPQHF
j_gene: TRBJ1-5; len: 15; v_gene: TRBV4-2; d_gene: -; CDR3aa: CASSQEGETNQPQHF
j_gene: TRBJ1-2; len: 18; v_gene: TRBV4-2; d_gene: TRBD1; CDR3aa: CASSQEGGTGISNYGYTF
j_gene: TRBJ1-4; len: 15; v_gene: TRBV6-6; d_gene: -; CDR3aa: CASSRGTSPNEKLFF
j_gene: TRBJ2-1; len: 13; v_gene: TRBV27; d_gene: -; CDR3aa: CASSPWIGNEQFF
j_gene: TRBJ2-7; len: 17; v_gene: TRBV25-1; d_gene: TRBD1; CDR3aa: CASSPTVGLGQPYEQYF
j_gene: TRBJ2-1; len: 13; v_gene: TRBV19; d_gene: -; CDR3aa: CASSATGFGEQFF
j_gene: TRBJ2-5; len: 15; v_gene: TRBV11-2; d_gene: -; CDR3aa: CASSSGTLYQETQYF
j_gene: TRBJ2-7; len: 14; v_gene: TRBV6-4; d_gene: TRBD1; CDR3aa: CASRQGASSYEQYF
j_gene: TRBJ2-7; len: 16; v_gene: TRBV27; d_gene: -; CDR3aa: CASSPQSESGHYEQYF
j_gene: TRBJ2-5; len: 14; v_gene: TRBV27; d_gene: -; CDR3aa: CASRVTGAQETQYF
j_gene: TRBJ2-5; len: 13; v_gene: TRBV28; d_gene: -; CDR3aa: CASNLQGEETQYF
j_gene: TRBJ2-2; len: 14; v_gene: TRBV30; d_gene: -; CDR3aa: CAWSLVTGNGELFF
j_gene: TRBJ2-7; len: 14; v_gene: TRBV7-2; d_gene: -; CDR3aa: CASSYLGTAYEQYF
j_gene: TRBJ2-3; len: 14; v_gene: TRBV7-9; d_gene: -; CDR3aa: CASSSLRPTDTQYF
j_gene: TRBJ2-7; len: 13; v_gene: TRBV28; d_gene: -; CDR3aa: CASSYYSGAEQYF
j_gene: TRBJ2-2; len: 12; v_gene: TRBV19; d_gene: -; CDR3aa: CASSILTGELFF
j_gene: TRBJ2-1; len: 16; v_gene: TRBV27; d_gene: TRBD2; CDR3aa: CASRGTSGRIGNEQFF
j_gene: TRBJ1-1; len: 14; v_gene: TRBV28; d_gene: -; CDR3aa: CASTPGARVPEAFF
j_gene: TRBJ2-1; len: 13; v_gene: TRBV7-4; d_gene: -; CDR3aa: CASSLDGASEQFF
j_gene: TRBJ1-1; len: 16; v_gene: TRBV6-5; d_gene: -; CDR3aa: CASSYRRGALGTEAFF
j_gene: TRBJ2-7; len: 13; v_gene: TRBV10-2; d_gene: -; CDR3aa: CASSEELPYEQYF
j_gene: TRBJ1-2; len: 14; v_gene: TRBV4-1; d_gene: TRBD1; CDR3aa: CASSPDRGPYGYTF
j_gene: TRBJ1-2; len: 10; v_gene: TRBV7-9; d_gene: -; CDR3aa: CASSEYGYTF
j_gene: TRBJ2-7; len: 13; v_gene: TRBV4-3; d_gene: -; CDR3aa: CASSQVEGGEQYF